This T cell receptor beta chain was sequenced for a study of blood T cell repertoires in COVID-19. CDR1 is LGHNA and CDR2 is YSLEER in the germline V gene. The J segment lost 2 bases and the V segment lost 1 base, leaving 7 bases of the junction unmatched. This CDR3 has 18 residues. Under the authors' procedure: Estimates of nucleated cell counts were drawn from the amplification of reference gene primers. Repertoires were generated with immunoSEQ multiplex PCR, while TCRdb's copy carries only in-frame clones and drops some. The DNA was the basis for D and trimming; V, J and clone size are from that table. The data show under 200,000 clones, with roughly 80% seen just once and roughly 5.1% held by the top ten.

The V gene is TRBV4-3, the J gene TRBJ2-7; 14 bases align to TRBD2. Sequenced sample: peripheral blood. This clonotype was obtained from a woman younger than 45 with acute or convalescent COVID-19. CDR3 amino acids: CASSQGETSGGAPYEQYF. Written as DNA, the CDR3 is TGCGCCAGCAGCCAAGGCGAGACTAGCGGGGGGGCCCCCTACGAGCAGTACTTC.